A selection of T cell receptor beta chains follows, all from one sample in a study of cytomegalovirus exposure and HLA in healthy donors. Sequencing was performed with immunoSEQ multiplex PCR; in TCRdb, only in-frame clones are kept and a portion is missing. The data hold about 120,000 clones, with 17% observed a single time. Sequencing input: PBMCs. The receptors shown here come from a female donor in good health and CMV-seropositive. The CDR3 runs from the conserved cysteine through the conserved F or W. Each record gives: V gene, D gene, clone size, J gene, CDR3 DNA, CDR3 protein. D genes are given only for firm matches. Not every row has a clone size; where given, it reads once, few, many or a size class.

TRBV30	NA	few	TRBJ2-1	TGTGCCTGGAGCCGACTCAGGGGTCACGGTGAGCAGTTCTTC	CAWSRLRGHGEQFF
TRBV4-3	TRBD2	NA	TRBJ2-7	TGCGCCAGCAGCCAAGATATACTAGCGGTAATGTCCTACGAGCAGTACTTC	CASSQDILAVMSYEQYF
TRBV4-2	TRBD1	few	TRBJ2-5	TGTGCCAGCAGCCGGACAGGCCACCAAGAGACCCAGTACTTC	CASSRTGHQETQYF
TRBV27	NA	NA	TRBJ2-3	TGTGCCAGCAGTTACGACAGCGAGACAGATACGCAGTATTTT	CASSYDSETDTQYF
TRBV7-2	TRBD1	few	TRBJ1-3	TGTGCCAGCAGCTTACAAACAGGGGGAGGAAACACCATATATTTT	CASSLQTGGGNTIYF
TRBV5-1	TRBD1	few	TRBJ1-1	TGCGCCAGCAGCTGGACAGGGGCCAACACTGAAGCTTTCTTT	CASSWTGANTEAFF
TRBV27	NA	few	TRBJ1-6	TGTGCCAGCAGTCAGATCGACAGGTATAATTCACCCCTCCACTTT	CASSQIDRYNSPLHF
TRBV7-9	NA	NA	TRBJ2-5	TGTGCCAGCAGCTCTGGGGGGGAGACCCAGTACTTC	CASSSGGETQYF
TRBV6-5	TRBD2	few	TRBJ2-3	TGTGCCAGCCGAAGCGGGATCGGGGATACGCAGTATTTT	CASRSGIGDTQYF
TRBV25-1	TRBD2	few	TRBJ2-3	TGTGCCAGCAGTGAATTATCTAGCGGGAGGGCAGATACGCAGTATTTT	CASSELSSGRADTQYF
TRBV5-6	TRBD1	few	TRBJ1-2	TGTGCCAGCAGCCCCGGGACAGGGGGAACGATTGGGTATGGCTACACCTTC	CASSPGTGGTIGYGYTF
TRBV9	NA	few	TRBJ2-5	TGTGCCAGCAGCGTAGCGCTAGCGCAGACCCAGTACTTC	CASSVALAQTQYF
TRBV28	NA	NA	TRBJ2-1	TGTGCCAGCAGTTTCCCAAACGGACAGTTAAATGAGCAGTTCTTC	CASSFPNGQLNEQFF
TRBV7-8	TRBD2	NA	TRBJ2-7	TGTGCCAGCAGCTTAGTCGGCTCTAGCGGCTACTCTTTC	CASSLVGSSGYSF
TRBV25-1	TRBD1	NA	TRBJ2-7	TGTGCCAGCAATCCGGGACAGGGGCCCTACGAGCAGTACTTC	CASNPGQGPYEQYF
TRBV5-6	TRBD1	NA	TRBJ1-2	TGTGCCAGCAGGATCCCGGGACAGGGGAACTATGGCTACACCTTC	CASRIPGQGNYGYTF
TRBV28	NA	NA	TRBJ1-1	TGTGCCAGCAGGTTGTCAGGGGTTGCTGAAGCTTTCTTT	CASRLSGVAEAFF
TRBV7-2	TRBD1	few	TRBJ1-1	TGTGCCAGCAGCTTGGGGGGACAGGGGGGAGGGAGGATTGAAGCTTTCTTT	CASSLGGQGGGRIEAFF
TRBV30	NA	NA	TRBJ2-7	TGTGCCTGGAGAGGGTCCTACAGGCTCTACGAGCAGTACTTC	CAWRGSYRLYEQYF
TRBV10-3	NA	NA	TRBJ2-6	TGTGCCATCAGCCGACAGTTATCTGGGGCCAACGTCCTGACTTTC	CAISRQLSGANVLTF
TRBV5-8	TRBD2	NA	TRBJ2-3	TGTGCCAGCAGCTTAGGACTAGCGGGGGCCTACACAGATACGCAGTATTTT	CASSLGLAGAYTDTQYF
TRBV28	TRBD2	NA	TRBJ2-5	TGTGCCAGCAGTTTTCTCGGGGAGGGAGTTCAAGAGACCCAGTACTTC	CASSFLGEGVQETQYF
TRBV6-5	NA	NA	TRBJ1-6	TGTGCCAGCAGTCCGATGACACATTACTCACCCCTCCACTTT	CASSPMTHYSPLHF
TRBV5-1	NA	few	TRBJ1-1	TGCGCCAGCAGCGGGCAGGGCGGGAACACTGAAGCTTTCTTT	CASSGQGGNTEAFF
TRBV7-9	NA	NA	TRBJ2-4	TGTGCCAGCAGCTTACGCGGATTAGCCAAAAACATTCAGTACTTC	CASSLRGLAKNIQYF
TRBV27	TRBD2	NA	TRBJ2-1	TGTGCCACCCGTCTCGGGACTAGCGGGGCCAATGAGCAGTTCTTC	CATRLGTSGANEQFF
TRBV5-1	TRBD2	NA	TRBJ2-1	TGCGCCAGCAGCTTGGCCCCCGGGGGGAGCAATGAGCAGTTCTTC	CASSLAPGGSNEQFF
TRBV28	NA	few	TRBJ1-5	TGTGCCAGCAGCCCACGAGGGGAGGGTAGCAATCAGCCCCAGCATTTT	CASSPRGEGSNQPQHF
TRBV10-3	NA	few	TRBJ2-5	TGTGCCATCAGTGAGGACCAGGGTCCCCAAGAGACCCAGTACTTC	CAISEDQGPQETQYF
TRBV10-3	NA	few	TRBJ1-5	TGTGCCATCAGTGTTTTGGAGGATCAGCCCCAGCATTTT	CAISVLEDQPQHF
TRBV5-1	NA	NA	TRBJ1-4	TGCGCCAGCAGCTTGGTGAATGCGGGCTTGGGGGAAAAACTGTTTTTT	CASSLVNAGLGEKLFF
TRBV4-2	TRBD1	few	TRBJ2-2	TGTGCCAGCAGCCAACCTCAGACAGGGTCCGGGGAGCTGTTTTTT	CASSQPQTGSGELFF
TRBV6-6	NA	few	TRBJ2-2	TGTGCCGGCAAAACAGGGGAGGTGGGAACCGGGGAGCTGTTTTTT	CAGKTGEVGTGELFF